Listed below are T cell receptor beta chains from one sample, sequenced in a study of PD-L1 blockade in urothelial cancer. Repertoires were generated with immunoSEQ multiplex PCR, while TCRdb's copy carries only in-frame clones and drops some. The sample lists 60,000 to 75,000 clones, 70% to 90% occurring once. Sequenced material: PBMCs, taken around atezolizumab (anti-PD-L1) treatment. The receptors originated from a man aged 55 to 70 with urothelial cancer. The CDR3 runs from the conserved cysteine through the conserved F or W. The order of the fields is clone size, D gene, J gene, V gene, CDR3 DNA, CDR3 protein. The D gene is left open where the match is weak. The listing skips clone size in some rows; elsewhere it reads once, few, many or a size class.

clone_size: NA
d_call: NA
j_call: TRBJ2-7
v_call: TRBV21-1
cdr3_nt: TGTGCCAGCAGCAAAACCTTGACAGCGCGTTACTACGAGCAGTACTTC
cdr3_aa: CASSKTLTARYYEQYF

clone_size: NA
d_call: NA
j_call: TRBJ2-5
v_call: TRBV19
cdr3_nt: TGTGCCAGTAGTATGGGGGCGGGTGAGGAGACCCAGTACTTC
cdr3_aa: CASSMGAGEETQYF

clone_size: few
d_call: TRBD1
j_call: TRBJ1-2
v_call: TRBV23-1
cdr3_nt: TGCGCCAGCAGTCATGAGGACAGGGGAGACTATGGCTACACCTTC
cdr3_aa: CASSHEDRGDYGYTF

clone_size: once
d_call: TRBD1
j_call: TRBJ1-1
v_call: TRBV5-1
cdr3_nt: TGCGCCAGCAGCCCCTGGGCAGGGGGCGCGTATGCTGAAGCTTTCTTT
cdr3_aa: CASSPWAGGAYAEAFF

clone_size: NA
d_call: TRBD2
j_call: TRBJ2-3
v_call: TRBV6-6
cdr3_nt: TGTGCCAGCAGGCCCGCTAGCGGGGGGGGCACAGATACGCAGTATTTT
cdr3_aa: CASRPASGGGTDTQYF

clone_size: NA
d_call: TRBD2
j_call: TRBJ2-1
v_call: TRBV12-5
cdr3_nt: TGTGCTAGTGGCTTTTCGCGGGGGGGGCTTAACAATGAGCAGTTCTTC
cdr3_aa: CASGFSRGGLNNEQFF

clone_size: once
d_call: NA
j_call: TRBJ1-4
v_call: TRBV11-3
cdr3_nt: TGTGCCAGCAGCCAAAACGGACAGAAGGACGAAAAACTGTTTTTT
cdr3_aa: CASSQNGQKDEKLFF

clone_size: few
d_call: TRBD1
j_call: TRBJ1-2
v_call: TRBV30
cdr3_nt: TGTGCCTGGAGCAGACAGGGCTATGGCTACACCTTC
cdr3_aa: CAWSRQGYGYTF

clone_size: once
d_call: NA
j_call: TRBJ2-1
v_call: TRBV29-1
cdr3_nt: TGCAGCGTTGTAAACACCACGAGGGAGCAGTTCTTC
cdr3_aa: CSVVNTTREQFF

clone_size: few
d_call: NA
j_call: TRBJ2-3
v_call: TRBV28
cdr3_nt: TGTGCCAGCAGATATACCGGGACATTGGGCACAGATACGCAGTATTTT
cdr3_aa: CASRYTGTLGTDTQYF

clone_size: NA
d_call: NA
j_call: TRBJ2-5
v_call: TRBV5-4
cdr3_nt: TGTGCCAGCAGCTTGGCCGGCGCAGGAGAGACCCAGTACTTC
cdr3_aa: CASSLAGAGETQYF

clone_size: once
d_call: TRBD2
j_call: TRBJ2-4
v_call: TRBV7-9
cdr3_nt: TGTGCCAGCAGCGCCGGGGGGACGACCAAAAACATTCAGTACTTC
cdr3_aa: CASSAGGTTKNIQYF

clone_size: NA
d_call: NA
j_call: TRBJ1-1
v_call: TRBV28
cdr3_nt: TGTGCCAGCAGTTGGACCCAGGGCACTGAAGCTTTCTTT
cdr3_aa: CASSWTQGTEAFF

clone_size: once
d_call: NA
j_call: TRBJ1-1
v_call: TRBV29-1
cdr3_nt: TGCAGCGTTGGAAGCCCCACGGGGGCTTTCTTT
cdr3_aa: CSVGSPTGAFF

clone_size: once
d_call: TRBD2
j_call: TRBJ2-1
v_call: TRBV13
cdr3_nt: TGTGCCAGCAGCTTAGAAATTCTTGGCGGGGAGGGATACAATGAGCAGTTCTTC
cdr3_aa: CASSLEILGGEGYNEQFF